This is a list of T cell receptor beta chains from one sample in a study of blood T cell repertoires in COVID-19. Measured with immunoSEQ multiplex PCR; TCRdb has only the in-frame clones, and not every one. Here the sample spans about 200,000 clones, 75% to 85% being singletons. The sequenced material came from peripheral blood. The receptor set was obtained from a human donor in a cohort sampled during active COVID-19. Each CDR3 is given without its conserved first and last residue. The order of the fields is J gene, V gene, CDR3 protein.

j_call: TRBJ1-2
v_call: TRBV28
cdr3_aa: ASSFSSGYT

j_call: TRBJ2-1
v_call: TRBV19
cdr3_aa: ASSITSGSNEQF

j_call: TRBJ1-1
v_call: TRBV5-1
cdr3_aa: AGRDRDGHTEAF

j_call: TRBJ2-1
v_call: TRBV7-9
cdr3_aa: ASSSLAGYFNEQF

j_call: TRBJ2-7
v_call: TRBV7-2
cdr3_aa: ASSLRGLAGAPPHEQY

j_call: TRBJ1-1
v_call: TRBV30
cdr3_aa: AWTSSGSTEAF

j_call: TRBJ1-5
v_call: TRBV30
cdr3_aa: AWGTGDNQPQH

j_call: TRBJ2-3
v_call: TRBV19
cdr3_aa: ASSISLAGRSTDTQY

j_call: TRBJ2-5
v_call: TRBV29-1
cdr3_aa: SVPDSQETQY

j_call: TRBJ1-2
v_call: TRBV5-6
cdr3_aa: ASSPTGLSGYT

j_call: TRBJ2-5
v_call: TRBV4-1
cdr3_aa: ASSLYPPGQTQETQY

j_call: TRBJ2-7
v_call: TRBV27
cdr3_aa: ASSLSSRGAYEQY

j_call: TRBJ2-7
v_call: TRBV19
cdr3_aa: ASMAYMGQGAYEQY

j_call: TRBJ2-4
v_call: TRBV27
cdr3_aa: ASSPRVPGLAVAKNIQY

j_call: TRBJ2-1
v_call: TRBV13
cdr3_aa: ASSPGTGDDGPYNEQF

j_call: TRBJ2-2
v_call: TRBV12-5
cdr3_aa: ASDPPPGVITGELF